This is a list of T cell receptor beta chains from one sample in a study of blood T cell repertoires in COVID-19. The table came from immunoSEQ multiplex PCR; TCRdb's copy has only in-frame clones and leaves some out. The data show about 84,000 clones, 60% to 75% seen once. The sequencing sample was made of peripheral blood. Every receptor here comes from a man aged 50 to 60 with active or convalescent COVID-19. Both conserved end residues are part of each CDR3. D genes are given only for firm matches. Not every row has a clone size; where given, it reads once, few, many or a size class.

J | D | size | length | V | DNA | CDR3
TRBJ1-1 | NA | NA | 12 | TRBV15 | TGTGCCACCAACGGGAATCGACAGGCGGCTTTCTTT | CATNGNRQAAFF
TRBJ2-2 | NA | NA | 16 | TRBV7-6 | TGTGCCAGCAGCACCGGAGGGGCGGGGCCCACCGGGGAGCTGTTTTTT | CASSTGGAGPTGELFF
TRBJ2-3 | TRBD2 | NA | 15 | TRBV6-5 | TGTGCCAGCAGGGCGGTAGCGGGGGGGGTGGATACGCAGTATTTT | CASRAVAGGVDTQYF
TRBJ2-7 | NA | NA | 13 | TRBV29-1 | TGCAGCGTTGAAGGGGGGCAGGCCTACGAGCAGTACTTC | CSVEGGQAYEQYF
TRBJ2-2 | TRBD2 | NA | 14 | TRBV30 | TGTGCCTGGAGTGTACTGACTAGCGCCGGGGAGCTGTTTTTT | CAWSVLTSAGELFF
TRBJ2-7 | NA | NA | 13 | TRBV7-9 | TGTGCCAGCAGCTTCCGGACTGGCTTCGAGCAGTACTTC | CASSFRTGFEQYF
TRBJ1-1 | NA | NA | 15 | TRBV4-3 | TGCGCCAGCAGCCAAGAGTCCGGGGTGGTAACTGAAGCTTTCTTT | CASSQESGVVTEAFF
TRBJ2-3 | TRBD2 | NA | 16 | TRBV9 | TGTGCCAGCAGCTCTAGGGGCGGGGGGGCCACAGATACGCAGTATTTT | CASSSRGGGATDTQYF
TRBJ1-4 | TRBD1 | once | 14 | TRBV12-5 | TGTGCTAGTGGTTCCCCGACAGGGGTTGAAAAACTGTTTTTT | CASGSPTGVEKLFF
TRBJ1-1 | NA | NA | 14 | TRBV6-2/TRBV6-3 | TGTGCCAGCAGTCGACTTGGGGAGGCGACTGAAGCTTTCTTT | CASSRLGEATEAFF
TRBJ1-1 | NA | NA | 15 | TRBV5-1 | TGCGCCAGCAGCTTGGTCCTACTTTCATTCACTGAAGCTTTCTTT | CASSLVLLSFTEAFF
TRBJ2-5 | TRBD2 | NA | 16 | TRBV5-4 | TGTGCCAGCAGCACCAGACTAGCCCGCCTCCAAGAGACCCAGTACTTC | CASSTRLARLQETQYF
TRBJ1-5 | NA | NA | 16 | TRBV19 | TGTGCCAGTAGTATAGCGGGGGGCCAGGAAGGCCAGCCCCAGCATTTT | CASSIAGGQEGQPQHF
TRBJ1-6 | TRBD1 | NA | 18 | TRBV3-1/TRBV3-2 | TGTGCCAGCAGCCACCCCCCGGACAGGGAGGATAGGAATTCACCCCTCCACTTT | CASSHPPDREDRNSPLHF
TRBJ1-2 | NA | once | 13 | TRBV7-2 | TGTGCCAGCAGCCAGGGTGGGGTTTATGGCTACACCTTC | CASSQGGVYGYTF
TRBJ2-5 | NA | NA | 14 | TRBV5-1 | TGCGCCAGCAGCTTGGACGGGTACCAAGAGACCCAGTACTTC | CASSLDGYQETQYF
TRBJ2-7 | TRBD1 | once | 16 | TRBV5-1 | TGCGCCAGCAGCCTCGAGCCGGGACAGGGTTTCTACGAGCAGTACTTC | CASSLEPGQGFYEQYF
TRBJ2-3 | TRBD2 | NA | 15 | TRBV5-1 | TGCGCCAGCAGCTTGAGCGGGGGGGCTACAGATACGCAGTATTTT | CASSLSGGATDTQYF
TRBJ2-5 | TRBD2 | NA | 13 | TRBV3-1/TRBV3-2 | TGTGCCAGCAGCGGGGGACTAGCGGGAGGGCAGTACTTC | CASSGGLAGGQYF
TRBJ2-7 | TRBD2 | few | 14 | TRBV5-1 | TGCGCCAGCAGCTCCGGGACTAGCGGTAACGAGCAGTACTTC | CASSSGTSGNEQYF
TRBJ2-7 | NA | once | 12 | TRBV6-5 | TGTGCCAGCAGACAGGGACCCTACGAGCAGTACTTC | CASRQGPYEQYF
TRBJ1-1 | TRBD1 | NA | 15 | TRBV11-2 | TGTGCCAGCAGCCTATCCCGGGACAGGGGCGCTGAAGCTTTCTTT | CASSLSRDRGAEAFF
TRBJ2-1 | TRBD2 | NA | 16 | TRBV7-9 | TGTGCCAGCAGCCCCCCGACTAGCGGAGCCTCGGATGAGCAGTTCTTC | CASSPPTSGASDEQFF
TRBJ1-2 | TRBD1 | many | 15 | TRBV19 | TGTGCCAGTAGTATAGTGAGGGACAGATCCTATGGCTACACCTTC | CASSIVRDRSYGYTF
TRBJ2-5 | TRBD2 | NA | 16 | TRBV4-3 | TGCGCCAGCAGCCAAGAGTTGGGAGCGGGACAAGAGACCCAGTACTTC | CASSQELGAGQETQYF
TRBJ2-2 | NA | NA | 14 | TRBV5-6 | TGTGCCAGCAGCTTTGACTCGAACACCGGGGAGCTGTTTTTT | CASSFDSNTGELFF
TRBJ2-3 | TRBD2 | NA | 16 | TRBV6-6 | TGTGCCAGCAGTTCGCCTTTAGCGGGGCGCACAGATACGCAGTATTTT | CASSSPLAGRTDTQYF
TRBJ1-3 | TRBD1 | NA | 13 | TRBV6-6 | TGTGCCACAGGGACAGGGGCTGGAAACACCATATATTTT | CATGTGAGNTIYF
TRBJ1-1 | TRBD1 | NA | 13 | TRBV24-1 | TGTGCCACCACTCTGACAGGGTCCACTGAAGCTTTCTTT | CATTLTGSTEAFF
TRBJ2-5 | NA | NA | 14 | TRBV6-6 | TGTGCCAGCAGTTATGTTAGCGGCCAAGAGACCCAGTACTTC | CASSYVSGQETQYF
TRBJ1-5 | NA | NA | 13 | TRBV19 | TGTGCCAGTAGTCCCGCGAGGAATCAGCCCCAGCATTTT | CASSPARNQPQHF
TRBJ1-1 | TRBD1 | NA | 12 | TRBV6-5 | TGTGCCAGCAGTCCACAGGGGACTGAAGCTTTCTTT | CASSPQGTEAFF
TRBJ2-5 | TRBD2 | NA | 14 | TRBV6-5 | TGTGCCAGCAGTTACGGACTAGTCGGCGAGACCCAGTACTTC | CASSYGLVGETQYF
TRBJ2-3 | TRBD2 | NA | 17 | TRBV2 | TGTGCCAGCAGTGAACGGGGGGGAGGCCCTGGCACAGATACGCAGTATTTT | CASSERGGGPGTDTQYF
TRBJ1-5 | NA | NA | 13 | TRBV3-1/TRBV3-2 | TGTGCCAGCAGCCAGGGCAGGAAGGAGCCCCAGCATTTT | CASSQGRKEPQHF
TRBJ1-6 | NA | NA | 18 | TRBV6-6 | TGTGCCAGCAGTCCCTCCGGGGAGTCTAGCTCCTATAATTCACCCCTCCACTTT | CASSPSGESSSYNSPLHF
TRBJ1-6 | NA | few | 14 | TRBV6-5 | TGTGCCAGCAGGGTAGGACAGCTTAATTCACCCCTCCACTTT | CASRVGQLNSPLHF
TRBJ2-3 | TRBD1 | NA | 13 | TRBV29-1 | TGCAGCGTCGAGGACAGGGGATTGGATACGCAGTATTTT | CSVEDRGLDTQYF
TRBJ1-4 | NA | NA | 15 | TRBV7-2 | TGTGCCAGCAGCTCTGGGCCCCAGGGATCTGAAAAACTGTTTTTT | CASSSGPQGSEKLFF
TRBJ2-2 | TRBD2 | NA | 16 | TRBV5-4 | TGTGCCAGCAGCCTACGGACTAGCGGAGGAACCGGGGAGCTGTTTTTT | CASSLRTSGGTGELFF
TRBJ2-3 | TRBD2 | NA | 18 | TRBV3-1/TRBV3-2 | TGTGCCAGCAGCCAAGATCCTGTGGGGGGGGGACGCGCAGATACGCAGTATTTT | CASSQDPVGGGRADTQYF